A selection of T cell receptor beta chains follows, all from one sample in a study of blood T cell repertoires in COVID-19. The table came from immunoSEQ multiplex PCR; TCRdb's copy has only in-frame clones and leaves some out. The sample has some 90,000 clones; 75% to 85% are singletons. The sequenced sample consisted of peripheral blood. The receptors were gathered from a woman aged 70-85 years with acute or convalescent COVID-19. Each CDR3 is given without its conserved first and last residue. Clone size is stated in some rows and not others, as once, few, many or a class when expanded.

v_gene,abundance,CDR3aa
TRBV7-8,.,ASSWTGNTEAF
TRBV6-5,once,ASSLGGAGNTEAF
TRBV14,.,ASSRAPGETQY
TRBV7-9,.,ASSLGADTQY
TRBV27,.,ASSGRGSSYNSPLH
TRBV25-1,.,ASSEYKGLASEQF
TRBV9,once,ASSAGPGTDDYEQY
TRBV10-3,.,AIRDDRGPYNEQF
TRBV9,.,ASSRDTANSPLH
TRBV28,.,ASSLLVLAGGNKETQY
TRBV3-1/TRBV3-2,.,ASSQVRGSNEQF
TRBV27,.,ASRSGTTINTGELF
TRBV9,.,ASSVAGDTYNEQF
TRBV27,.,ASSLQSPGYGYEQY
TRBV6-2/TRBV6-3,few,ASSWGQRYGNQPQH
TRBV6-2/TRBV6-3,.,ASSLQGMNTEAF
TRBV18,.,ASSPPSSGDTQY
TRBV28,few,ASSSPPKGANQPQH
TRBV5-1,.,ASENRQGSLLGGNEQF
TRBV7-9,.,ASSLTGTAFSKMGNTIY
TRBV28,.,ASSLQLAGGRNEQY
TRBV12-2,.,ASRLRGNSNQPQH
TRBV28,.,ASSRGGIGEKLF
TRBV24-1,.,ATSITQPQH
TRBV5-4,.,ASSLQGPGYGYT
TRBV28,.,ASRSNYGYT
TRBV28,.,ASSVPGQGKPQH
TRBV27,.,ASSFLGWAGGSSYNEQF
TRBV4-2,few,ASSQDGDRAYGYT
TRBV27,.,ASSPRSGTGVGTEAF
TRBV6-5,.,ASSYREGYQETQY
TRBV12-3/TRBV12-4,.,ASSPNLRLPLH
TRBV19,.,ASSIDLRPYGYT
TRBV6-1,.,ASSDRDRGRGQPQH
TRBV2,.,ASSGTRITIRSTGELF
TRBV29-1,.,SVETGANQPQH
TRBV4-1,.,ASSQDVAGRLYEQY
TRBV19,.,ASSMEGGGAYEQY
TRBV6-5,.,ASATTNYGYT
TRBV9,.,ASSAFDTGELF